The text below deals with one T cell receptor (beta chain). Its target is unknown. Germline V gene sequence: CDR1 SGHAT, CDR2 FQNNGV. The CDR3 has 15 residues. Trimming removed 0 bases from V and 10 bases from J, with 13 bases in between. The data are from a study of T cell responses to AZD1222 COVID-19 vaccine. Study-wide findings and caveats: Spike-specific TCR breadth rose after two AZD1222 doses, and depth rose as well. Dominant at 160-218 and 743-854, vaccine-associated CD4 TCRs also spanned spike. Samples come after the peak T cell response, not at day 14.

The repertoire was sequenced with immunoSEQ multiplex PCR; TCRdb's copy has only in-frame clones and lacks some. The sample records under 150,000 clones, 75% to 85% being singletons. The sequencing used peripheral blood, collected on day 0 of MenACWY control vaccination. The chain links TRBV11-2 to TRBJ1-6; a possible D gene is TRBD1 (5 bases). The clonotype originates from an adult in good health. Here the CDR3 DNA reads TGTGCCAGCAGCTTAGAATTGGTTCACAGGTCACCCCTCCACTTT. Translated, it gives CASSLELVHRSPLHF.